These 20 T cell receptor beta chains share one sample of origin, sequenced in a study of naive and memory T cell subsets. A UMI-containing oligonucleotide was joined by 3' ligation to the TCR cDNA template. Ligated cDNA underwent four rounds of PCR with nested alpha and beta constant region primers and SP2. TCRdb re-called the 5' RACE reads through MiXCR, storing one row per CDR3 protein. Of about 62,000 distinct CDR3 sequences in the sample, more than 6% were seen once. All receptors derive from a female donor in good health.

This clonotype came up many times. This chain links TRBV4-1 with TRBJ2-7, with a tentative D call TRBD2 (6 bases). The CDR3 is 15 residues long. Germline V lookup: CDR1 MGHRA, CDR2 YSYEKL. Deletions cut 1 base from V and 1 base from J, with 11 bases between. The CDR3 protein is CASSQAGRSSYEQYF. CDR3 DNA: TGCGCCAGCAGCCAAGCAGGGAGGAGTTCCTACGAGCAGTACTTC.

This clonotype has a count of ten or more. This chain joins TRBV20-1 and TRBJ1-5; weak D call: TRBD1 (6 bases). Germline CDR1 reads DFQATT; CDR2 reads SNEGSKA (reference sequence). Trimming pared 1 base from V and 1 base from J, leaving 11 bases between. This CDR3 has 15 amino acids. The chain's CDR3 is CSARGGHWSNQPQHF. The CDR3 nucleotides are TGCAGTGCTAGAGGGGGGCACTGGAGCAATCAGCCCCAGCATTTT.

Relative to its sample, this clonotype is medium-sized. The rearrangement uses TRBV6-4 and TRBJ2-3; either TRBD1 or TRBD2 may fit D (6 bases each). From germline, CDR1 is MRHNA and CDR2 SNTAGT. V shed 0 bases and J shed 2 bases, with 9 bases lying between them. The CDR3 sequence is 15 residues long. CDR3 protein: CASSDSTGATDTQYF. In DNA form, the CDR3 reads TGTGCCAGCAGTGACTCGACGGGGGCCACAGATACGCAGTATTTT.

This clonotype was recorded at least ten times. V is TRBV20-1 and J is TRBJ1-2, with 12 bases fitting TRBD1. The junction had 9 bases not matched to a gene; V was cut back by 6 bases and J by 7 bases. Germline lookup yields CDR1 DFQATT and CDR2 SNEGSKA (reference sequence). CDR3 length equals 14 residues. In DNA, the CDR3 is TGCAGTGCCTGGTCGGGACAGGGGGCGATTGGCTACACCTTC. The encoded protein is CSAWSGQGAIGYTF.

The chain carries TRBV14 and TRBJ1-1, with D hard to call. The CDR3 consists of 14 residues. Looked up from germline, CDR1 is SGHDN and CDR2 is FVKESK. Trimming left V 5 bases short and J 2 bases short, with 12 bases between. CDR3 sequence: CASSARATNTEAFF. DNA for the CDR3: TGTGCCAGCAGCGCGAGGGCCACCAACACTGAAGCTTTCTTT.

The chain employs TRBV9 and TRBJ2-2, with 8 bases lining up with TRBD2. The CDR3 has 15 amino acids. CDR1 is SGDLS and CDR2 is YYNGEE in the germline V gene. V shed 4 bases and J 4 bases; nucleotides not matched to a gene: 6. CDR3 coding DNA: TGTGCCAGCAGCAACGCGGGGGGATTCACCGGGGAGCTGTTTTTT. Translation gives CASSNAGGFTGELFF.

The CDR3 DNA reads TGTGCCAGCAACCCAGCGAGAAGCACAGATACGCAGTATTTT. Translation gives CASNPARSTDTQYF. V and J are TRBV9 and TRBJ2-3, with unresolved D. V lost 6 bases and J lost 0, with 11 bases in between. There are 14 residues in the CDR3. The germline V gene has CDR1 SGDLS and CDR2 YYNGEE.

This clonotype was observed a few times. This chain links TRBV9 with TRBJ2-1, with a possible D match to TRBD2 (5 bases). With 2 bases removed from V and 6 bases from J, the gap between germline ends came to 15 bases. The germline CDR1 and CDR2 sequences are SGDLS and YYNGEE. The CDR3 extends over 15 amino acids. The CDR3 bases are TGTGCCAGCAGCGTCGGTGCCGGAGGCGGCAATGAGCAGTTCTTC. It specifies CASSVGAGGGNEQFF.

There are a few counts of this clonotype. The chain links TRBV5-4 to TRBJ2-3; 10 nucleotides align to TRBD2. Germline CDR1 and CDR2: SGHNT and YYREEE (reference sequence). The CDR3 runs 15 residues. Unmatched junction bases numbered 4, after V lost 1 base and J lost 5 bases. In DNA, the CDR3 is TGTGCCAGCAGCTTGAGGTCTAGCGGGAGAGATACGCAGTATTTT. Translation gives CASSLRSSGRDTQYF.

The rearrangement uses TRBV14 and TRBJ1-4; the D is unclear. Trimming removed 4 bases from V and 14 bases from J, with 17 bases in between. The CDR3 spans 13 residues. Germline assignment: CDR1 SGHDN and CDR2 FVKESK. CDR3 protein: CASSPPSYRSLFF. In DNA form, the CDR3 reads TGTGCCAGCAGCCCACCGTCCTACAGATCGCTGTTTTTT. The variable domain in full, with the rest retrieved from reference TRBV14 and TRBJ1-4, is EAGVTQFPSHSVIEKGQTVTLRCDPISGHDNLYWYRRVMGKEIKFLLHFVKESKQDESGMPNNRFLAERTGGTYSTLKVQPAELEDSGVYFCASSPPSYRSLFFGSGTQLSVL.

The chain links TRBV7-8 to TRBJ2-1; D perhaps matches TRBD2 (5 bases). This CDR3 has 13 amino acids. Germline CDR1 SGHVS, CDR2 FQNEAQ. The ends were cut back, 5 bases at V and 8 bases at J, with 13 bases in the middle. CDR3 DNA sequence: TGTGCCAGCAGCACCCTTACTAGTTATGAGCAGTTCTTC. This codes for CASSTLTSYEQFF.

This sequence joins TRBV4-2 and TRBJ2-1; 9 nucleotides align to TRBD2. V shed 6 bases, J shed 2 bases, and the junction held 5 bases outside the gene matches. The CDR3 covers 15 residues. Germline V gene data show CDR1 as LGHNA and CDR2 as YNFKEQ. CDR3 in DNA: TGTGCCAGCAGTCAGATAGCGGGAGCCTACAATGAGCAGTTCTTC. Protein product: CASSQIAGAYNEQFF.

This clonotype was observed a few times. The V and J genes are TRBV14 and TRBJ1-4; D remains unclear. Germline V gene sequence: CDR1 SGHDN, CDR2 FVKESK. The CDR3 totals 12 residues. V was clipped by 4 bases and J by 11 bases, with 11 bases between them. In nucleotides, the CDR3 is TGTGCCAGCAGCCTCGTAGGAGGGAAACTGTTTTTT. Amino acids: CASSLVGGKLFF.

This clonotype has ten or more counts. CDR3 bases: TGCAGCGTCGGTCCAGGGGACAGGGGGCGACCCACTGAAGCTTTCTTT. This codes for CSVGPGDRGRPTEAFF. This sequence joins TRBV29-1 and TRBJ1-1, with TRBD1 matching over 12 bases. CDR3 length: 16 residues. V gave up 6 bases and J gave up 4 bases; unmatched junction bases: 12. CDR1 SQVTM and CDR2 ANQGSEA come from the germline V gene. Together with reference TRBV29-1 and TRBJ1-1, the CDR3 gives the full variable domain: SAVISQKPSRDICQRGTSLTIQCQVDSQVTMMFWYRQQPGQSLTLIATANQGSEATYESGFVIDKFPISRPNLTFSTLTVSNMSPEDSSIYLCSVGPGDRGRPTEAFFGQGTRLTVV.

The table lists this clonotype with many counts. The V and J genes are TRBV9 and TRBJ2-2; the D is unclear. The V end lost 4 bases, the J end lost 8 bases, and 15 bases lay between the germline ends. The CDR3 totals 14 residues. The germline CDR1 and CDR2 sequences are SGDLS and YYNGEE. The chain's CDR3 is CASSPRPSEGELFF. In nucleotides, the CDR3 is TGTGCCAGCAGCCCAAGACCGTCCGAGGGGGAGCTGTTTTTT.

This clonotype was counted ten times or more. The CDR3 is CASKNPDRGLNEKLFF. Written as DNA, the CDR3 is TGTGCCAGTAAGAACCCGGACAGGGGGCTTAATGAAAAACTGTTTTTT. This chain joins TRBV19 and TRBJ1-4; 11 positions agree with TRBD1. Germline assignment: CDR1 LNHDA and CDR2 SQIVND (reference sequence). Trimming at V came to 7 bases and at J to 4 bases, leaving 8 bases not matched to a gene. The length of the CDR3 is 16 residues.

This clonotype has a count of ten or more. The CDR3 sequence is CASGSGGEEQFF. DNA for the CDR3: TGTGCCAGCGGTAGCGGGGGGGAGGAGCAGTTCTTC. V gene TRBV6-1 combines with J gene TRBJ2-1; 11 positions match TRBD2. The CDR3 is 12 residues long. J was trimmed by 10 bases and V by 8 bases; bases with no gene match: 4. Germline V gene data show CDR1 as MNHNS and CDR2 as SASEGT.

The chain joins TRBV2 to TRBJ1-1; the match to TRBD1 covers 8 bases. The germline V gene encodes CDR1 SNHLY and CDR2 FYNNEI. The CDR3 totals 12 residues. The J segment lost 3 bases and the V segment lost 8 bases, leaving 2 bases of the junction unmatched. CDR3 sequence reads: CASSGQDTEAFF. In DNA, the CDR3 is TGTGCCAGCTCGGGACAGGACACTGAAGCTTTCTTT.

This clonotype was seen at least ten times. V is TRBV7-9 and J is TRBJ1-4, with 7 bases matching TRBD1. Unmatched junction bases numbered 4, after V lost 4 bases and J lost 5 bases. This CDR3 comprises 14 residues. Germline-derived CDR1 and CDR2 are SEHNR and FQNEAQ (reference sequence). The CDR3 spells CASSSRQGNEKLFF. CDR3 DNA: TGTGCCAGCAGCTCCCGACAGGGAAATGAAAAACTGTTTTTT.

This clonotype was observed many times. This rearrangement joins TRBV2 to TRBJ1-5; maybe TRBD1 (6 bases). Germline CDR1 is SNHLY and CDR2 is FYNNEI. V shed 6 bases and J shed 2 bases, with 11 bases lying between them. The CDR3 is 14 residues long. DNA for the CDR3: TGTGCCAGCAGGCGCAGGGGAGGCAATCAGCCCCAGCATTTT. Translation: CASRRRGGNQPQHF. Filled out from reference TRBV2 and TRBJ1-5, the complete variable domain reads EPEVTQTPSHQVTQMGQEVILRCVPISNHLYFYWYRQILGQKVEFLVSFYNNEISEKSEIFDDQFSVERPDGSNFTLKIRSTKLEDSAMYFCASRRRGGNQPQHFGDGTRLSIL.